This T cell receptor (beta chain) is from a study of blood T cells in healthy people across ages. As regards this clonotype: Its antigen remains unknown.

Study-level results: There were more naive CD4+ cells and higher diversity in long-lived donors than in aged donors. Roughly linear age-related decline in beta diversity appeared, significant by age 40. In the absence of known donor CMV status, changes in expanded clonotypes were possibly confounded. Across samples, TCR beta diversity tracked strongly with naive T cell percentage.

Trimming removed 2 bases at V and 3 bases at J, with 11 bases between. Germline-derived CDR1 and CDR2 are SGHTA and FQGNSA. The CDR3 length is 15 residues. With a J-beta primer mix and a sample-barcoded 5' primer, a second PCR ran about 7 to 12 cycles. TCRdb independently ran MiXCR on the 5' RACE reads; one entry per CDR3 protein. The sample lists around 1,500,000 distinct CDR3 sequences; 28% were seen once. This chain connects TRBV7-2 to TRBJ2-1; D gene ambiguous. The TCR originated in a woman in her 30s in good health. The sequenced sample was blood. The CDR3 protein is CASSLIGLDYNEQFF. In DNA form, the CDR3 reads TGTGCCAGCAGCTTAATTGGGCTAGACTACAATGAGCAGTTCTTC. The whole variable domain, filled in from reference TRBV7-2 and TRBJ2-1, reads GAGVSQSPSNKVTEKGKDVELRCDPISGHTALYWYRQSLGQGLEFLIYFQGNSAPDKSGLPSDRFSAERTGGSVSTLTIQRTQQEDSAVYLCASSLIGLDYNEQFFGPGTRLTVL.